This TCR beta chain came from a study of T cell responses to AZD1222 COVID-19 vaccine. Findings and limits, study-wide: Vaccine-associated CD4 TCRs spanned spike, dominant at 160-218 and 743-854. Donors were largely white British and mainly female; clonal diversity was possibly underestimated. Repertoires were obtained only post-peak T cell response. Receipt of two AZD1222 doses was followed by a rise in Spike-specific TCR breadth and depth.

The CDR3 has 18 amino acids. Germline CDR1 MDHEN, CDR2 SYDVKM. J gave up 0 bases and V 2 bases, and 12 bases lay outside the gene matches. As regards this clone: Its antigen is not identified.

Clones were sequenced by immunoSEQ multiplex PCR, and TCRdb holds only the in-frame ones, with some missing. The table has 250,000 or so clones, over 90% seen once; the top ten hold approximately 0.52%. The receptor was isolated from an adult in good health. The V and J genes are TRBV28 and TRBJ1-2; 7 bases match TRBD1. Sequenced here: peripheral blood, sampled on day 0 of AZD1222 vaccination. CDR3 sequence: CASSLRGQHIDSNYGYTF. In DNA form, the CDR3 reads TGTGCCAGCAGTTTACGGGGACAGCACATAGATTCTAACTATGGCTACACCTTC.